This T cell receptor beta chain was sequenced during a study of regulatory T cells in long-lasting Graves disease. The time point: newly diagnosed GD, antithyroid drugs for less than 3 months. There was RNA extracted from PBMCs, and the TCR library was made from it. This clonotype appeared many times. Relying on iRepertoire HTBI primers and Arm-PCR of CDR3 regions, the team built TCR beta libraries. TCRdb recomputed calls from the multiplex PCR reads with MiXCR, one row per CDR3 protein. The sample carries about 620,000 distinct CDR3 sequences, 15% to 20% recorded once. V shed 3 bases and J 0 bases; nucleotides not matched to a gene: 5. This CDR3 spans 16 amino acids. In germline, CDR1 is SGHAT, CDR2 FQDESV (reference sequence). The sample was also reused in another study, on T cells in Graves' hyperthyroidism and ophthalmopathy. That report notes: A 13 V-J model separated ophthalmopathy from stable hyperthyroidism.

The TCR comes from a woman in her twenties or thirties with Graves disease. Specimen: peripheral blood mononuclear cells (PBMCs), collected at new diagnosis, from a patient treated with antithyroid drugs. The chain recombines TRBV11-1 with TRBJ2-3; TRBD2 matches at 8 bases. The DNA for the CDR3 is TGTGCCAGCAGCTTTCCTCGGGAGGGAAGCACAGATACGCAGTATTTT. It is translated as CASSFPREGSTDTQYF.